This T cell receptor (beta chain) was obtained from a study of cytomegalovirus exposure and HLA in healthy donors. Study conclusions and caveats: For most TCR sequences rarity was the rule, although some public TCRs occurred in many donors. A later analysis appeared to link common viral pathogens to several of the most significant clusters. Cytomegalovirus status was reportedly diagnosed by the classifier with high specificity and sensitivity.

There are 13 residues in the CDR3. Germline CDR1 is LNHNV and CDR2 is YYDKDF (reference sequence). V lost 11 bases to trimming and J lost 1 base; unmatched junction nucleotides: 3. The PCR was carried out with 60 Vbeta primers and 13 Jbeta primers. TCRdb's table, derived via immunoSEQ multiplex PCR, lists solely in-frame clones and lacks some. The data show about 140,000 clones, more than 70% seen once. With respect to this clone: What it binds is not known.

This clonotype originated in a middle-aged man in good health and CMV-seronegative. Specimen: PBMCs. The genes are TRBV15 and TRBJ1-1, with 11 positions matching TRBD1. The CDR3 DNA sequence: TGTGCCGCCGGGACAGGGGGGAACACTGAAGCTTTCTTT. It translates to CAAGTGGNTEAFF.